The sequence of this T cell receptor (beta chain) was determined in a study of CD8 T cells in ankylosing spondylitis. Study-wide findings and caveats: In synovial fluid and blood from reactive arthritis, some motif variants were previously reported. Apparently characteristic of ankylosing spondylitis blood was a TCR beta motif (eight highly homologous variants).

CDR1 and CDR2 from the germline V gene are MRHNA and SNTAGT. Trimming stripped 0 bases from V and 4 bases from J, with 10 bases between. The CDR3 has 15 amino acids. There are many counts of this clonotype. Antigen unknown. TCRdb re-called the 5' RACE reads through MiXCR, storing one row per CDR3 protein. Counted here are roughly 90,000 distinct CDR3 sequences, around 8.5% occurring once; the ten biggest clones make up about 31%. The chain couples TRBV6-4 to TRBJ2-1; possible D gene TRBD1, 6 bases. The sequenced material came from blood, either unsorted or a sorted T cell fraction (not recorded which). The receptor comes from a male donor with ankylosing spondylitis. CDR3: CASSDSTGGYNEQFF. The CDR3 DNA follows: TGTGCCAGCAGTGACTCGACAGGCGGGTACAATGAGCAGTTCTTC.